A single T cell receptor (beta chain) is shown here with its context. The antigen is unknown. The PCR made use of 60 Vbeta and 13 Jbeta primers. TCRdb's copy holds only in-frame clones and misses some; the assay was immunoSEQ multiplex PCR. This sample has over 150,000 clones, with 75% to 90% found just once. The CMV serostatus of this donor was not recorded. The sample is drawn from a study of cytomegalovirus exposure and HLA in healthy donors. As for the study in general: A preliminary data release comprised approximately 85 million unique TCRs obtained from HLA-typed donors. Points from the study as a whole: Reports credit the classifier with highly specific, highly sensitive diagnosis of cytomegalovirus status. Most CMV-associated TCR beta chains appeared HLA-restricted in a later analysis.

Trimming removed 4 bases from V and 8 bases from J; junction bases left unmatched: 8. Per germline, CDR1 SGDLS and CDR2 YYNGEE. The CDR3 runs 15 residues. This receptor was taken from a human donor in good health. Sequences were obtained from PBMCs. The rearrangement uses TRBV9 and TRBJ2-2; 10 bases fit TRBD2. This CDR3 reads CASSKMGLASGELFF. CDR3 nucleotides: TGTGCCAGCAGCAAAATGGGACTAGCGTCGGGGGAGCTGTTTTTT. The whole variable domain, filled in from reference TRBV9 and TRBJ2-2, reads DSGVTQTPKHLITATGQRVTLRCSPRSGDLSVYWYQQSLDQGLQFLIQYYNGEERAKGNILERFSAQQFPDLHSELNLSSLELGDSALYFCASSKMGLASGELFFGEGSRLTVL.